This T cell receptor (beta chain) was identified during a study of T cells in Graves' hyperthyroidism and ophthalmopathy. Study observations and caveats: A model using 13 V-J features told ophthalmopathy apart from stable hyperthyroidism. Among thyroid clonotypes expanded above 0.001, most also appeared in blood.

As to this clonotype: Its antigen remains unknown.

Germline V gives CDR1 SQVTM, CDR2 ANQGSEA. V gave up 6 bases and J gave up 1 base, with 21 bases separating them. The CDR3 contains 16 residues. Diagnosis relied on clinical symptoms, serum thyroxine and TRAb, thyroid ultrasound and orbital computed tomography. Amplification targeted TCR beta CDR3 regions from RNA transcripts. TCR CDR3 underwent first-round RT-PCR with the HTBI primer set. A single record per CDR3 protein comes from TCRdb applying MiXCR to the multiplex PCR reads. The sample has about half a million distinct CDR3 sequences, roughly 21% seen once; the top ten hold roughly 50%. This rearrangement joins TRBV29-1 to TRBJ1-2; maybe TRBD1 (6 bases). This TCR came from a middle-aged man with Graves' ophthalmopathy. The specimen sequenced was blood. The CDR3 DNA follows: TGCAGCGTAATCCTCGCCGGGGACATAAATAACTATGGCTACACCTTC. Translating it yields CSVILAGDINNYGYTF.